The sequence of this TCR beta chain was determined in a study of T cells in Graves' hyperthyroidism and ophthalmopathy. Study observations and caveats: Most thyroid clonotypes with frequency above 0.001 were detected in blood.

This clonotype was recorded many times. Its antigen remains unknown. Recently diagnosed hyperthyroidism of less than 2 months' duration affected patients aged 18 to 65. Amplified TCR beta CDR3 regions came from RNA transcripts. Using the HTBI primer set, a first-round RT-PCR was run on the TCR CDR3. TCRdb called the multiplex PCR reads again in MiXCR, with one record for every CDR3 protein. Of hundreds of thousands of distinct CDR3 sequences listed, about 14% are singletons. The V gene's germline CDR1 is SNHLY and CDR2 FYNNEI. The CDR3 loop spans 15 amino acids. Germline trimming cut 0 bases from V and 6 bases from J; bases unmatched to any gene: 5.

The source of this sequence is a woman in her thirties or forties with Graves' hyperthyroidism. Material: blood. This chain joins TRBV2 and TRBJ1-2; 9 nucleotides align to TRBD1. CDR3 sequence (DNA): TGTGCCAGCAGTGAAGCCCCGGGACAGGGTAATGGCTACACCTTC. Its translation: CASSEAPGQGNGYTF.